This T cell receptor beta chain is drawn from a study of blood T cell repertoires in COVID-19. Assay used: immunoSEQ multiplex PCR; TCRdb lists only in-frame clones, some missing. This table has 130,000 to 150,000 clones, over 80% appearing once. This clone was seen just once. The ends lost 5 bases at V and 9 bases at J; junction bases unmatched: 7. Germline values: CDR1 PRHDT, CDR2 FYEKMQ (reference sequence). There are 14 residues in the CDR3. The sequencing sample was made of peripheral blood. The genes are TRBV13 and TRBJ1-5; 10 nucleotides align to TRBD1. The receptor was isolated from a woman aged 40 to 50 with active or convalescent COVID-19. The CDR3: CASSPGQGGMPQHF. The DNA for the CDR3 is TGTGCCAGCAGCCCCGGACAGGGGGGGATGCCCCAGCATTTT.